This TCR beta chain was sequenced for a study of blood T cell repertoires in COVID-19. The V segment lost 1 base and the J segment 2 bases; nucleotides outside the gene matches: 10. The CDR3 has 17 amino acids. Germline CDR1 reads MGHRA; CDR2 reads YSYEKL. In the original analysis: Estimation of nucleated cell counts was performed using reference gene primer amplification. Here immunoSEQ multiplex PCR was the method, and the copy in TCRdb shows in-frame clones only, minus some. That table furnishes V, J and clone size, whereas the DNA furnished D and trimming. The data show over 150,000 clones, 82% seen once.

The gene calls are TRBV4-1 and TRBJ2-7, with 8 bases aligning to TRBD2. The sample was peripheral blood. This receptor was taken from a human donor with acute or convalescent COVID-19. The donor label of this sample is uncertain. The CDR3 sequence: CASSQVVAGKGAYEQYF. In nucleotides, the CDR3 is TGCGCCAGCAGCCAAGTAGTAGCGGGGAAGGGGGCCTACGAGCAGTACTTC.